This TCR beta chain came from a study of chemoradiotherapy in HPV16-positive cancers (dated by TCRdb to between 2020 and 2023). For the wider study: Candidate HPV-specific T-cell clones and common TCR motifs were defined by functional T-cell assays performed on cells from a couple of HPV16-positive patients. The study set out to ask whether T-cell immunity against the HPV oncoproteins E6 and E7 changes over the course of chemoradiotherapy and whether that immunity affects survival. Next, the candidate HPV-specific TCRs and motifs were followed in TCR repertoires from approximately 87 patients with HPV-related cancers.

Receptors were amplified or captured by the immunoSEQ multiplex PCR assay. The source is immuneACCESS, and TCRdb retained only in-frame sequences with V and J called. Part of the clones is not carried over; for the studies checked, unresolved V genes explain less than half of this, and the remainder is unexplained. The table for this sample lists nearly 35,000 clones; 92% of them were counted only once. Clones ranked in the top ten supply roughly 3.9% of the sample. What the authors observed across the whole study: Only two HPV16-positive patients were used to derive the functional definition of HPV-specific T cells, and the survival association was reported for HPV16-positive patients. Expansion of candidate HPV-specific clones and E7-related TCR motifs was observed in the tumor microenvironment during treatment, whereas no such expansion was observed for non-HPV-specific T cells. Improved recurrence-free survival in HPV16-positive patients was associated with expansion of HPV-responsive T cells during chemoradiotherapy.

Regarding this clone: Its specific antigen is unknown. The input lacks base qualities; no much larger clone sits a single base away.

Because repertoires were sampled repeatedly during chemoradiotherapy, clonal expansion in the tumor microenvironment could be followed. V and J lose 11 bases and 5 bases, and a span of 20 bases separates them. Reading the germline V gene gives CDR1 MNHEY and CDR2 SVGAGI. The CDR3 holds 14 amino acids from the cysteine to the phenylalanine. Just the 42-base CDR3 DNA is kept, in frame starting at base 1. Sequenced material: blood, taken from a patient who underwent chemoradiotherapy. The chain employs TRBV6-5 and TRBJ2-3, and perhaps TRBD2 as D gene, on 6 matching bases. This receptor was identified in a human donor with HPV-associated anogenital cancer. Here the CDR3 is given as CACRGTPRGDTQYF. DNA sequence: TGTGCCTGCCGGGGGACTCCTAGGGGAGATACGCAGTATTTT.